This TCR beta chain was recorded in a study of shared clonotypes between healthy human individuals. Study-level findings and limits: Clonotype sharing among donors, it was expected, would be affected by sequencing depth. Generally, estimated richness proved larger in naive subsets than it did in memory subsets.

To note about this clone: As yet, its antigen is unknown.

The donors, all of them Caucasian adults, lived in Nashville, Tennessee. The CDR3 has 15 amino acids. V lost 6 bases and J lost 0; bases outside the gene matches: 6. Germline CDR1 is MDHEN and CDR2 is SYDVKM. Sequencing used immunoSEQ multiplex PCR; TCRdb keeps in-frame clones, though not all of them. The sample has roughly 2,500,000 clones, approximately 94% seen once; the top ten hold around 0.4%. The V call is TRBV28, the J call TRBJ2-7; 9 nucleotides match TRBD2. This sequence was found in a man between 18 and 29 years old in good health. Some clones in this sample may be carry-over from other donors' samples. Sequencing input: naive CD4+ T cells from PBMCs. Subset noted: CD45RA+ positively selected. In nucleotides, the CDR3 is TGTGCCAGCAGGATAGCGGGAGAGAGCTCCTACGAGCAGTACTTC. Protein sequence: CASRIAGESSYEQYF.